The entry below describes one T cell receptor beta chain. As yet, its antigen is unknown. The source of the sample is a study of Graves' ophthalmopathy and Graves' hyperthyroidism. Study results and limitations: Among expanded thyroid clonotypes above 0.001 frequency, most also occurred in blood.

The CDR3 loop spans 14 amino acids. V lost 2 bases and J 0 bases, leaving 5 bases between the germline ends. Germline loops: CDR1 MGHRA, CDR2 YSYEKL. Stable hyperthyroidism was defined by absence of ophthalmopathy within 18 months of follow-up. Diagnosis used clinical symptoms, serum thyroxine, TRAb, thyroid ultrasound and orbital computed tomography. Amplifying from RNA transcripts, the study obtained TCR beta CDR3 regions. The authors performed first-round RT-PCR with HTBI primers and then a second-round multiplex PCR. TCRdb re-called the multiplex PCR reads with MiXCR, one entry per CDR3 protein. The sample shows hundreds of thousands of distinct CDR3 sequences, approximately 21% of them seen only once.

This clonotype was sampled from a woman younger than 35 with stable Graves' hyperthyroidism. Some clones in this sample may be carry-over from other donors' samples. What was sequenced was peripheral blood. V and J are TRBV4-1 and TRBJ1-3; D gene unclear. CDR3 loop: CASSQLTSGNTIYF. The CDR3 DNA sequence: TGCGCCAGCAGCCAACTCACCTCTGGAAACACCATATATTTT.